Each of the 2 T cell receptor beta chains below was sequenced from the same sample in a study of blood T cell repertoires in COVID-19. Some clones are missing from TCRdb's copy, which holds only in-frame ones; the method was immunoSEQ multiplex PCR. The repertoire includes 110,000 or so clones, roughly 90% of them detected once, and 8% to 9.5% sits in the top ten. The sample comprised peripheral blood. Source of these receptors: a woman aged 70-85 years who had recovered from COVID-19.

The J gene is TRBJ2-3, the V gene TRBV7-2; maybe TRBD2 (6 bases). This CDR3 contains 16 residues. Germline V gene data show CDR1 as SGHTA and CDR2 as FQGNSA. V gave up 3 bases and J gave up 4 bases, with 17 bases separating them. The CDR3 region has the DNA TGTGCCAGCAGCTTTAGGCCCCGGGAGAGCTCAGATACGCAGTATTTT. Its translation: CASSFRPRESSDTQYF.

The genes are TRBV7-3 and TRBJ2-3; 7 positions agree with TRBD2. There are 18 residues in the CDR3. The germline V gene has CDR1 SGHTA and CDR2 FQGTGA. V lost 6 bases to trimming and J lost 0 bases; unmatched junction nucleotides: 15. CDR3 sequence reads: CASSSAGSAGTSTDTQYF. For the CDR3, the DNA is TGTGCCAGCAGTTCCGCCGGTTCAGCGGGAACTAGCACAGATACGCAGTATTTT. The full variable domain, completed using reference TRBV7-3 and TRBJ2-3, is GAGVSQTPSNKVTEKGKYVELRCDPISGHTALYWYRQSLGQGPEFLIYFQGTGAADDSGLPNDRFFAVRPEGSVSTLKIQRTERGDSAVYLCASSSAGSAGTSTDTQYFGPGTRLTVL.